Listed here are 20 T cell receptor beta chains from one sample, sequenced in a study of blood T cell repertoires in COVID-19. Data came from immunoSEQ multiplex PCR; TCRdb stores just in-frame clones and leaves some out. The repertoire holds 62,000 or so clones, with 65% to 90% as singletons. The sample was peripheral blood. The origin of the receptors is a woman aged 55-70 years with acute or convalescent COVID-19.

The CDR3 region has the DNA TGTGCCAGCAGTTTGAAGACAGGGCACAATGAGCAGTTCTTC. It encodes CASSLKTGHNEQFF. The chain links TRBV28 to TRBJ2-1; 7 bases line up with TRBD1. The CDR3 totals 14 residues. Losses at the gene ends were 3 bases for V and 5 bases for J; bases not matched to a gene: 4. CDR1 is MDHEN, CDR2 SYDVKM, per germline.

The CDR3 nucleotides are TGTGCCAGCCTAGGGGCATATTCCTACGAGCAGTACTTC. This gives the protein CASLGAYSYEQYF. The chain joins TRBV6-5 to TRBJ2-7; tentative D call: TRBD1 (5 bases). CDR3 length: 13 amino acids. Per the germline V gene, CDR1 is MNHEY and CDR2 is SVGAGI. V was shortened by 8 bases and J by 1 base, with 12 bases between the two germline ends.

The CDR3 region has the DNA TGTGCCAGCAATCCCCTCACTATGGGCTACACCTTC. Amino acid sequence: CASNPLTMGYTF. J is TRBJ1-2 and V is TRBV2; D is unresolved. V lost 7 bases, J lost 8 bases, and 14 bases lay in between. The germline CDR1 and CDR2 sequences are SNHLY and FYNNEI. The CDR3 contains 12 residues. Using reference TRBV2 and TRBJ1-2 for the parts outside the CDR3, the full variable domain is EPEVTQTPSHQVTQMGQEVILRCVPISNHLYFYWYRQILGQKVEFLVSFYNNEISEKSEIFDDQFSVERPDGSNFTLKIRSTKLEDSAMYFCASNPLTMGYTFGSGTRLTVV.

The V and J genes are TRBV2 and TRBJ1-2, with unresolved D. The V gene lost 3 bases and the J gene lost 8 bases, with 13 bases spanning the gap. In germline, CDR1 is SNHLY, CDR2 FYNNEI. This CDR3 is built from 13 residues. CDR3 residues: CASSEEGVGGYTF. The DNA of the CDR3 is TGTGCCAGCAGTGAGGAGGGAGTGGGGGGCTACACCTTC.

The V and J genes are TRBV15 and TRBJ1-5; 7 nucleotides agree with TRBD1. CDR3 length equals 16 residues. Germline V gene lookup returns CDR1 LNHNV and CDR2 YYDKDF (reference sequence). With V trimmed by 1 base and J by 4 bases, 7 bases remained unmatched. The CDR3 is CATSRGQGVGNQPQHF. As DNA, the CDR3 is TGTGCCACCAGCAGAGGCCAGGGGGTAGGGAATCAGCCCCAGCATTTT.

The CDR3 sequence: CASSSWAGTEAFF. The DNA for the CDR3 is TGTGCCAGCAGCTCATGGGCAGGGACTGAAGCTTTCTTT. The rearrangement uses TRBV7-2 and TRBJ1-1; tentative D call: TRBD1 (5 bases). Trimming cost V 4 bases and J 5 bases, with 11 bases left between them. The CDR3 extends over 13 amino acids. Germline CDR1 reads SGHTA; CDR2 reads FQGNSA.

The CDR3 DNA reads TGTGCCAGCAGTTGGAGCTGGACCTACGAGCAGTACTTC. Protein: CASSWSWTYEQYF. The chain recombines TRBV6-2 or TRBV6-3 with TRBJ2-7; no definite D call. V was shortened by 4 bases and J by 2 bases, with 9 bases between the two germline ends. The CDR3 runs 13 residues. The germline gives CDR1 MNHEY, CDR2 SVGEGT.

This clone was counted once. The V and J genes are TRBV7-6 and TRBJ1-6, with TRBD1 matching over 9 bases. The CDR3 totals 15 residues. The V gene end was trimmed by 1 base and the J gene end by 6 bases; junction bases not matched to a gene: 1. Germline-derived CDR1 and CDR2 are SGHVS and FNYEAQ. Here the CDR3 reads CASSLGGQGNSPLHF. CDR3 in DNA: TGTGCCAGCAGCTTAGGGGGACAGGGTAATTCACCCCTCCACTTT.

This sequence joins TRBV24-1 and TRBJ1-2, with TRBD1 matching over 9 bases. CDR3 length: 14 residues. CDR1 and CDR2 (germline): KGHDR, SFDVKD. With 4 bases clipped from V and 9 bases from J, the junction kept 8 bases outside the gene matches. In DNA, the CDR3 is TGTGCCACCAGTGACCCGGACAGGGGTAACCGCTACACCTTC. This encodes CATSDPDRGNRYTF.

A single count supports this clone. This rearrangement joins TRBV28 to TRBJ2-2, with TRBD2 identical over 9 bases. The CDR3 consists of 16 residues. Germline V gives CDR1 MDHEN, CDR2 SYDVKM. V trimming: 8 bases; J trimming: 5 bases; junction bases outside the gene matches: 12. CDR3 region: CASSKLAGLGTGELFF. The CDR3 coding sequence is TGTGCCAGCTCTAAACTAGCGGGCCTAGGGACCGGGGAGCTGTTTTTT. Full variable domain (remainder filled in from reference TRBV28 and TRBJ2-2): DVKVTQSSRYLVKRTGEKVFLECVQDMDHENMFWYRQDPGLGLRLIYFSYDVKMKEKGDIPEGYSVSREKKERFSLILESASTNQTSMYLCASSKLAGLGTGELFFGEGSRLTVL.

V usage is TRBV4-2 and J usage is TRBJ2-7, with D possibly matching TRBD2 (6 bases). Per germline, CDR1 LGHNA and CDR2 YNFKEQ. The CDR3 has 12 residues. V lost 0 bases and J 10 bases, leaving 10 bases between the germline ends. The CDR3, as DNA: TGTGCCAGCAGCCAAGATCCGGGGGAACAGTACTTC. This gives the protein CASSQDPGEQYF.

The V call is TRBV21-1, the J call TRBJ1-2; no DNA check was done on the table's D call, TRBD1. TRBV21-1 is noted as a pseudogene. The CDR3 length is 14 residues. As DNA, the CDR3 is TGTGCCAGCAGCCCCAGGGGTATGCAAGATGGCTACACCTTC. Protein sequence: CASSPRGMQDGYTF.

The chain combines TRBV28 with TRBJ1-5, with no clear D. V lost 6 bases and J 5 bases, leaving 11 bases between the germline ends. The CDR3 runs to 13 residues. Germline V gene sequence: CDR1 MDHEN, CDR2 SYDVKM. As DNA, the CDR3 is TGTGCCAGCAGAAATAGCTACTATCAGCCCCAGCATTTT. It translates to CASRNSYYQPQHF.

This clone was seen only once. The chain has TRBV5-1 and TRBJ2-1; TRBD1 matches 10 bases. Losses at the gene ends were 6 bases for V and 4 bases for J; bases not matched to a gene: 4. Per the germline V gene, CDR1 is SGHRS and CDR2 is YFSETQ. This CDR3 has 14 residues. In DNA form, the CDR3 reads TGCGCCAGCACTCGGACAGGGGGGTACAATGAGCAGTTCTTC. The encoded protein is CASTRTGGYNEQFF.

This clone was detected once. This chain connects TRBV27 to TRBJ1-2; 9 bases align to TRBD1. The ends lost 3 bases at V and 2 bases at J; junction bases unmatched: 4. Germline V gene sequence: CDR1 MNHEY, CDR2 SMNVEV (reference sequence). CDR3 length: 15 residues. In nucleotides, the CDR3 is TGTGCCAGCAGTTTTGGGGACAGGGCGAACTATGGCTACACCTTC. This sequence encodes CASSFGDRANYGYTF.

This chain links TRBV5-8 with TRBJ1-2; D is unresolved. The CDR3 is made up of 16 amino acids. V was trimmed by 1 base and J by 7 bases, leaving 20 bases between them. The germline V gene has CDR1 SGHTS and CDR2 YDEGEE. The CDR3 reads CASSLKGAGRFSGYTF. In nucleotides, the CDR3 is TGTGCCAGCAGCTTGAAGGGAGCAGGCCGATTTTCTGGCTACACCTTC.

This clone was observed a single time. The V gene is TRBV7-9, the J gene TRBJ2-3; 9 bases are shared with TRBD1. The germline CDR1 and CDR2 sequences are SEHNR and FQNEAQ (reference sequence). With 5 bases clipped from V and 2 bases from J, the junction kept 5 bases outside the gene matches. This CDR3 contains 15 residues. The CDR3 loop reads CASSLRTGATDTQYF. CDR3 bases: TGTGCCAGCAGCCTACGGACAGGGGCCACAGATACGCAGTATTTT.

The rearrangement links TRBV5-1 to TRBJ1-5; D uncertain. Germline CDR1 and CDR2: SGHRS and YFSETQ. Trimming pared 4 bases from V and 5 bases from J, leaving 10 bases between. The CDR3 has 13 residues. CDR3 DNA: TGCGCCAGCAGCCCAGACGGGTATCAGCCCCAGCATTTT. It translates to CASSPDGYQPQHF.

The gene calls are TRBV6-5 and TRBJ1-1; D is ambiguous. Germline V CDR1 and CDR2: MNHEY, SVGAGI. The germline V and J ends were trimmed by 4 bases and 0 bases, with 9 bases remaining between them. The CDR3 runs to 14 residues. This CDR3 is CASSLTDMNTEAFF. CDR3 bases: TGTGCCAGCAGTTTAACAGACATGAACACTGAAGCTTTCTTT.

The chain's CDR3 is CASSQSDEQFF. The CDR3 DNA reads as TGTGCCAGCAGCCAAAGCGATGAGCAGTTCTTC. The rearrangement joins TRBV11-1 to TRBJ2-1; D uncertain. Germline V lookup: CDR1 SGHAT, CDR2 FQDESV (reference sequence). This CDR3 spans 11 amino acids. Deletions cut 5 bases from V and 8 bases from J, with 7 bases between.